This entry lists 13 T cell receptor beta chains sequenced from one sample in a study of T cells in Graves' hyperthyroidism and ophthalmopathy. RNA transcripts provided the source from which TCR beta CDR3 regions were amplified. The study used the HTBI primer set for a first-round RT-PCR of the TCR CDR3. TCRdb reprocessed the multiplex PCR reads via MiXCR and lists one record per CDR3 protein. The data contain roughly 650,000 distinct CDR3 sequences, about a sixth of them seen just once; the ten biggest clones take up roughly 3%. Sequencing was carried out using blood. These receptors were obtained from a woman aged 40 to 55 with Graves' ophthalmopathy.

This clonotype was seen ten or more times. V gene TRBV28 combines with J gene TRBJ1-2; D remains unclear. Between the trimmed V and J ends, which lost 4 bases and 1 base, there was a span of 10 bases. Per germline, CDR1 MDHEN and CDR2 SYDVKM. This CDR3 comprises 14 residues. CDR3 bases: TGTGCCAGCAGTTCCGCGGGCCTTAACTATGGCTACACCTTC. Protein: CASSSAGLNYGYTF.

This clonotype was counted many times. The chain has TRBV7-9 and TRBJ2-7; D unclear. CDR3 length equals 13 residues. V was shortened by 5 bases and J by 2 bases, with 10 bases between the two germline ends. Per germline, CDR1 SEHNR and CDR2 FQNEAQ (reference sequence). Here the CDR3 reads CASSPNAAYEQYF. The CDR3, as DNA: TGTGCCAGCAGCCCCAATGCAGCCTACGAGCAGTACTTC.

Only a few counts were recorded for this clonotype. V and J are TRBV3-1 and TRBJ2-3, with 8 bases identical to TRBD2. V gave up 4 bases and J gave up 3 bases; unmatched junction bases: 6. CDR3 size: 15 residues. The germline CDR1 and CDR2 sequences are LGHDT and YNNKEL (reference sequence). The DNA for the CDR3 is TGTGCCAGCAGCCCGGGGGGGCCGGGAACAGATACGCAGTATTTT. Protein product: CASSPGGPGTDTQYF.

Worth noting for this clonotype: The junction departs from the called germline gene at one end, perhaps through a read error. This sequence joins TRBV27 and TRBJ1-5, with D maybe TRBD1 (6 bases). This CDR3 is 19 amino acids long. Germline assignment: CDR1 MNHEY and CDR2 SMNVEV (reference sequence). CDR3 residues: CASSTEGDIWGYSNRPQHF. CDR3 DNA: TGTGCCAGCAGTACCGAGGGGGATATATGGGGATATAGCAATCGGCCCCAGCATTTT.

The chain has TRBV6-1 and TRBJ2-3; the match to TRBD1 covers 9 bases. After removal of 6 bases from V and 1 base from J, the junction contained 8 bases not matched to a gene. Germline V CDR1 and CDR2: MNHNS, SASEGT. The CDR3 loop spans 16 amino acids. The CDR3 nucleotides are TGTGCCAGCAGGACTGGACAGGGGCCTGGCACAGATACGCAGTATTTT. It yields the protein CASRTGQGPGTDTQYF.

This clonotype was found many times. The chain has TRBV18 and TRBJ2-7; D unresolved. This CDR3 is built from 15 residues. The germline V and J ends were trimmed by 3 bases and 4 bases, with 16 bases remaining between them. Germline V gene lookup returns CDR1 KGHSH and CDR2 LQKENI. The CDR3 bases are TGTGCCAGCTCACCGCGCGGATCGGTTGCATACGAGCAGTACTTC. Translated: CASSPRGSVAYEQYF.

The gene calls are TRBV7-8 and TRBJ2-7, with D possibly matching TRBD2 (6 bases). V dropped 4 bases and J dropped 4 bases, with 14 bases sitting between them. This CDR3 comprises 14 residues. Germline CDR1 SGHVS, CDR2 FQNEAQ. Written as DNA, the CDR3 is TGTGCCAGCAGCTCGCCCGGGACTGCGTACGAGCAGTACTTC. Amino acids: CASSSPGTAYEQYF.

The J gene is TRBJ1-6, the V gene TRBV28; a possible D gene is TRBD1 (6 bases). Germline V CDR1 and CDR2: MDHEN, SYDVKM. The CDR3 runs 16 residues. Deletions cut 4 bases from V and 0 bases from J, with 10 bases between. CDR3 in DNA: TGTGCCAGCAGTTCGAGGGGGAACTCCTATAATTCACCCCTCCACTTT. Its protein is CASSSRGNSYNSPLHF.

This clonotype was observed at least ten times. This sequence joins TRBV6-1 and TRBJ2-7; TRBD2 matches at 9 bases. Germline values: CDR1 MNHNS, CDR2 SASEGT. The CDR3 length is 13 residues. V dropped 6 bases and J dropped 6; count of bases not matched to a gene: 6. The DNA for the CDR3 is TGTGCCAGCAGCTGGGCGGGAGGGGCCGAGCAGTACTTC. This encodes CASSWAGGAEQYF.

The chain employs TRBV29-1 and TRBJ2-3; 12 nucleotides match TRBD1. Germline CDR1 is SQVTM and CDR2 is ANQGSEA. The CDR3 consists of 13 residues. Trimming removed 7 bases from V and 5 bases from J; junction bases left unmatched: 4. CDR3 sequence (DNA): TGCAGCGGAGGGACAGGGGGCCAAGATACGCAGTATTTT. This codes for CSGGTGGQDTQYF.

This sequence joins TRBV6-2 or TRBV6-3 and TRBJ1-6; D is unclear. The CDR3 spans 13 residues. Germline lookup yields CDR1 MNHEY and CDR2 SVGEGT. Trimming shortened V by 4 bases and J by 10 bases, and 11 bases separated the two germline ends. In DNA, the CDR3 is TGTGCCAGCAGTTCCCAAGGGTCCTCACCCCTCCACTTT. It codes for CASSSQGSSPLHF.

This clonotype came up once. CDR3 sequence (DNA): TGTGCCAGCAGCTGGGGACTAGTGGGAGCCGCCGAGCAGTACTTC. Translated: CASSWGLVGAAEQYF. The rearrangement links TRBV5-4 to TRBJ2-7; 8 bases are shared with TRBD2. J was trimmed by 6 bases and V by 3 bases; bases with no gene match: 11. The CDR3 length is 15 residues. Germline CDR1 and CDR2: SGHNT and YYREEE (reference sequence).

In its sample, this clonotype was seen many times. A much bigger clone sits one base away, suggesting this may be a read error. The rearrangement joins TRBV6-1 to TRBJ2-7, with TRBD2 identical over 12 bases. There are 13 residues in the CDR3. CDR1 is MNHNS and CDR2 is SASEGT in the germline V gene. V dropped 4 bases and J dropped 6; count of bases not matched to a gene: 1. In nucleotides, the CDR3 is TGTGCCAGCAGTGGGACTAGCGGGACCGAGCAGTACTTC. Its protein product is CASSGTSGTEQYF.